What follows is one T cell receptor beta chain and its context. It lacks a known antigen. Base quality data are lacking; no much larger clone is found one base away. This sample was taken from a study of blood T cell repertoires in COVID-19 (dated by TCRdb to 2020 to 2022). Looking at the study overall: Samples from collaborators originated in the United States, Italy and Spain and spanned both the acute and convalescent phases of COVID-19. The prospective study material was composed of cDNA or gDNA derived from T cells, B-cell-depleted T cells, or PBMCs. Subjects who had been exposed to COVID-19, were actively infected with it, or had recovered from it provided the deeply sampled blood TCRbeta repertoires that made up the dataset. The repertoires were made available in a free public database intended to serve as a resource for research on the immune response to SARS-CoV-2. Samples came from the ongoing ImmuneRACE study (first 160 participants) plus 1,254 subjects from 6 global collaborators. Sample metadata almost always included a de-identified subject ID, COVID-19 status, age in years and sex. Where available, HLA class I and class II types were obtained from metadata supplied by the sample provider rather than from assay-based typing. Paper-wide results and their limitations: Clinical and demographic metadata were provided uncurated, with the amount varying by source and participant.

The CDR3 measures 13 amino acids from cysteine to phenylalanine. CDR3 DNA is the only sequence kept; it has 39 bases, read in frame from the first base. A distance of 7 bases separates the germline ends of V and J, which lose 1 base and 4 bases respectively. CDR1 and CDR2 are read off the germline V gene (reference sequence) as LNHDA and SQIVND. Whole blood was collected in K2EDTA tubes by collaborating institutions according to the institutions' own protocols. Collaborator samples were shipped for TCRbeta analysis as frozen whole blood, isolated PBMCs, or DNA extracted from either sample type. The immunoSEQ Assay, a bias-controlled multiplex PCR, was used to amplify TCRbeta CDR3 regions from genomic DNA. The study's processing was this. The number of nucleated cells in each sample was estimated from the amplification of reference gene primers within the assay. To quantify the absolute abundance of each unique TCRbeta CDR3 rearrangement, sequence reads were collapsed and filtered. For each sample, productive Simpson clonality was calculated by taking the square root of Simpson's diversity index across productive rearrangements. Drawn from immuneACCESS, this table holds only the in-frame rearrangements with V and J called that TCRdb kept. Clones are partly lost; checked studies trace under half to an unresolved V gene and leave the rest unexplained. That table furnishes V, J and clone size, whereas the DNA furnished D and trimming. The sample table contains around 250,000 clones; only one count was recorded for around 83% of them. Around 3.6% of the sample is taken by the ten largest.

The chain links TRBV19 with TRBJ1-1; no D gene is confidently identified. This clonotype was sampled from a man aged 18 to 29 with active or convalescent COVID-19. Sequenced input: peripheral blood. CDR3 sequence: CASSIGSFTEAFF. The DNA sequence is TGTGCCAGTAGTATAGGCAGTTTCACTGAAGCTTTCTTT.